This entry concerns a single T cell receptor (beta chain). Its antigen remains unidentified. No clone much larger than this one lies a single base away; base qualities are absent. Donors were healthy HIV-negative adults with no recently reported acute infections or vaccinations. Every donor was a Caucasian adult living in Nashville, Tennessee, USA. CD4+ T cells were enriched by magnetic negative selection, after which naive cells were positively selected on CD45RA and the negative fraction was taken as the memory subset. Blood was collected by leukapheresis, and PBMCs were isolated by Ficoll-Histopaque density gradient centrifugation and then cryopreserved in liquid nitrogen vapor phase. Analytical flow cytometry was used to check the purity and quantity of each magnetically sorted T cell population. Genomic DNA was isolated from every sorted fraction and measured by UV absorbance on a Nanodrop 2000c.

Using the deep immunoSEQ assay, TCR CDR3 regions were amplified from genomic DNA by multiplex PCR. Extracted genomic DNA from each cell subset was spread evenly across all wells of several immunoSEQ 96-well plates, with each plate serving as a replicate. For sorted subsets, 200 to 250 ng genomic DNA, equal to about 30,000 T cell genomes, was loaded into each replicate PCR. Purified libraries were measured with a Qubit 3.0 fluorometer, size-checked on a Bioanalyzer 2100, and measured again with the KAPA Library Quantification kit. Each immunoSEQ 96-well plate was sequenced on its own single-read 150-cycle Illumina NextSeq 550 flow cell. On the authors' methods: The immunoSEQ output contained only junctional sequences without quality scores, so filtering could not match that applied to full-length reads. Sequences were annotated with PyIR, a Python wrapper for IgBLAST v1.9, and V/J genes and CDR3 were assigned using IMGT germline references. Reads were filtered out if the reads had weak V/J assignments (E-value above 1e-6), no CDR3, stop codons, out-of-frame junctions, or ambiguous translated residues. V3J clonotypes were defined by identical inferred V gene, J gene, and CDR3 amino acid sequence. Percentage overlap between repertoires was computed as shared unique clonotypes divided by the size of the smaller repertoire. Repertoire richness was assessed with RTK rarefaction, the Chao1 estimator, and Recon v2.1 estimates of unobserved clonotypes. Generation probabilities were computed with OLGA for all TCRbeta clonotypes obtained by the gDNA method from a few donors. Not all clones reach the TCRdb copy of this immuneACCESS table, which keeps in-frame sequences only. Checked studies attribute under half of the gap to unresolved V genes and leave the rest unexplained. Clone size and the V and J calls come from that table; the DNA yielded D and trimming. For this sample there are about 1.1 million clones; 60% to 85% appear just once. Together, the top ten hold almost 0.9% of the sample.

The sample comes from a study of shared clonotypes between healthy human individuals (dated by TCRdb to the early 2020s). For context, the study as a whole: The cohort included a few men and a couple of women between 18 and 49 years of age. Per donor, three plates each were used for CD4 naive and CD4 memory, two for CD8 naive, and one for CD8 memory. Blood TCR repertoires of four to six healthy adults were deeply sequenced to estimate repertoire size and the extent of clonotype sharing between individuals. To increase sequencing depth and limit assay-specific biases, different laboratories used diverse techniques to prepare libraries and sequence TCR repertoires. Each donor's leukapheresis produced roughly between roughly 0.85 and 10 billion PBMCs.

The junction carries 18 bases between V and J, which are trimmed by 0 bases and 7 bases respectively. The CDR3 numbers 16 residues from cysteine through phenylalanine. Only the CDR3 DNA is retained, 48 bases long and in frame from the first base. CDR1 and CDR2 (KGHSH, LQKENI) derive from the germline V gene. The paper's findings and limits, for the study overall: Because the study included only a small number of donors, the genetic and exposure-history diversity represented was limited. Estimated clonotype richness was generally larger for naive than for memory subsets. Incomplete sequencing was indicated by rarefaction of sorted-subset datasets, despite the large sequencing depth. Only blood was sampled, and tissue TCR repertoires likely differ from those in blood. Based on pairwise subsampling, the degree of clonotype sharing among donors was expected to be affected by sequencing depth. Roughly 5% of naive CD4, roughly 3.6% of naive CD8, roughly 2.4% of memory CD4, and about 0.4% of memory CD8 clonotypes were shared across several donors. Clonotypes shared by all four sorted-subset donors showed higher generation probabilities than non-shared clonotypes.

This TCR came from a man between 18 and 29 years old in good health. Some clones in this sample may be carry-over from other donors' samples. The rearrangement combines TRBV18 with TRBJ2-5; a tentative D call is TRBD2 (5 bases match). Sequencing was performed on memory CD4+ T cells from PBMCs. The intended sense of this specimen's cell subset or site label: CD45RA-negative fraction. The DNA sequence is given as TGTGCCAGCTCACCACCTTTGAGCAGCCCGCGGGTGACCCAGTACTTC. Translation gives CASSPPLSSPRVTQYF.